Described below is a single T cell receptor (beta chain) sequence and its context. Based on clinical symptoms, serum thyroxine and TRAb, thyroid ultrasound and orbital computed tomography, diagnoses were reached. V was pared by 11 bases and J by 2 bases, with 12 bases between. CDR3 length equals 13 residues. Germline V lookup: CDR1 ENHRY, CDR2 SYGVKD. The data derive from a study of T cells in Graves' hyperthyroidism and ophthalmopathy. What was amplified from RNA transcripts were TCR beta CDR3 regions. First-round RT-PCR of the TCR CDR3 relied on the HTBI primer set. TCRdb passed the multiplex PCR reads through MiXCR, listing each CDR3 protein once. Of around 760,000 distinct CDR3 sequences listed, roughly a third are singletons.

This rearrangement joins TRBV10-3 to TRBJ2-2; D tentatively fits TRBD1 or TRBD2 (6 bases each). The origin of this receptor is a woman in her forties with Graves' hyperthyroidism. The sample comprised blood. The CDR3 DNA reads TGTGCCTTGGGGGGCACCAACACCGGGGAGCTGTTTTTT. This codes for CALGGTNTGELFF.